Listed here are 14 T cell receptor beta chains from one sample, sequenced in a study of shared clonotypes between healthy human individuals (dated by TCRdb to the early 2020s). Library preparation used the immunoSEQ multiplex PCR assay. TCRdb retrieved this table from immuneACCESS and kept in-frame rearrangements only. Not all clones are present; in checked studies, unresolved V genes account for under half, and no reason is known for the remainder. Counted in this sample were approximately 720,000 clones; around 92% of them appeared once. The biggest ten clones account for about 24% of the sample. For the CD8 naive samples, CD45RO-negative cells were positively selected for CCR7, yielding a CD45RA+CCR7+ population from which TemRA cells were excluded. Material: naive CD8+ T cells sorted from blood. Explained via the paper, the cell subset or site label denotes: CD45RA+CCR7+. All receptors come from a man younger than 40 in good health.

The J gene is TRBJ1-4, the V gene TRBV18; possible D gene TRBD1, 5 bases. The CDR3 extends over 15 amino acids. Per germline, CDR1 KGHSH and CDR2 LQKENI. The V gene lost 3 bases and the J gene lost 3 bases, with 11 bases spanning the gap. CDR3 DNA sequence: TGTGCCAGCTCACCCTGGACAAGCCCTAATGAAAAACTGTTTTTT. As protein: CASSPWTSPNEKLFF.

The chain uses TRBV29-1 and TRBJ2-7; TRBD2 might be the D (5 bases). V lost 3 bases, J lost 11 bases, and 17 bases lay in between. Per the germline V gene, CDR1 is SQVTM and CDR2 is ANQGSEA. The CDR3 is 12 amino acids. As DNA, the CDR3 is TGCAGCGTTGATACCGGGGAACCTTGGGAGTACTTC. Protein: CSVDTGEPWEYF.

Written as DNA, the CDR3 is TGTGCCAGCAGTTTGGTAGGGGACTCCTACGAGCAGTACTTC. Its protein is CASSLVGDSYEQYF. The chain has TRBV27 and TRBJ2-7, with D perhaps TRBD1 (5 bases). The CDR3 covers 14 residues. The ends were cut back, 3 bases at V and 0 bases at J, with 9 bases in the middle. Germline CDR1 MNHEY, CDR2 SMNVEV (reference sequence).

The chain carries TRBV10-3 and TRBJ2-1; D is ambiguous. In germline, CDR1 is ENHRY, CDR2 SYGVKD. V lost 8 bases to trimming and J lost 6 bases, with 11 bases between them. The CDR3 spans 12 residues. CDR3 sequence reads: CAILTPINEQFF. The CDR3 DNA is TGTGCCATCTTAACGCCGATCAATGAGCAGTTCTTC.

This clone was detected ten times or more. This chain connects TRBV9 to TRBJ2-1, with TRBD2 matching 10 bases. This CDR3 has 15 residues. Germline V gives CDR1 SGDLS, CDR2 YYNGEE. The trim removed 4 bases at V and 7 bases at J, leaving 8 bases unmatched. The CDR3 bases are TGTGCCAGCAGCCCCGGACTAGCGGAAGGGAATGAGCAGTTCTTC. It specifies CASSPGLAEGNEQFF.

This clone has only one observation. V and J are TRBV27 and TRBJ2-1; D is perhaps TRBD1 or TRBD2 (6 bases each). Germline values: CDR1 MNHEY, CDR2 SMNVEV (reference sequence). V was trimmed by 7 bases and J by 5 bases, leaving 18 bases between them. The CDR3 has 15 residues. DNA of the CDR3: TGTGCCAGCATCGCGGGACACAGGGACGACAATGAGCAGTTCTTC. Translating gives CASIAGHRDDNEQFF.

The CDR3: CASSNRQGHAGYTF. The CDR3 DNA follows: TGTGCCAGCAGTAATCGACAGGGTCACGCTGGCTACACCTTC. J is TRBJ1-2 and V is TRBV27; TRBD1 matches 7 bases. The CDR3 is made up of 14 amino acids. The trim removed 5 bases at V and 7 bases at J, leaving 10 bases unmatched. Per the germline V gene, CDR1 is MNHEY and CDR2 is SMNVEV (reference sequence).

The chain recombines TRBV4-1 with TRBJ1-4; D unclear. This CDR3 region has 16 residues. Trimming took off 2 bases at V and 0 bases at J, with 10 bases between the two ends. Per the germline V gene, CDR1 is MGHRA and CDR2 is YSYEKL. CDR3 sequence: CASSQSGGPTNEKLFF. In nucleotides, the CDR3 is TGCGCCAGCAGCCAAAGTGGTGGGCCAACTAATGAAAAACTGTTTTTT.

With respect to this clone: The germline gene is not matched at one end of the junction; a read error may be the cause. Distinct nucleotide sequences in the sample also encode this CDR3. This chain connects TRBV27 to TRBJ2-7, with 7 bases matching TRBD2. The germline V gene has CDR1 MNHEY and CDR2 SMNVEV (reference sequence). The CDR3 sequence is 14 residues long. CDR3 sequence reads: CASSLSSGSYEQYF. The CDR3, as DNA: TGTGCCAGCAGTCTATCTAGCGGCTCCTACGAGCAGTACTTC.

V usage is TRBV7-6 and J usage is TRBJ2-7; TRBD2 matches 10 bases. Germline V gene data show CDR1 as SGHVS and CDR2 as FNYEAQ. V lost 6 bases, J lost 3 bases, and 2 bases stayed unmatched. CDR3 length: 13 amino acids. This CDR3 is CASRASGSYEQYF. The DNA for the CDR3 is TGTGCCAGCAGGGCTAGCGGGAGCTACGAGCAGTACTTC.

The CDR3 sequence is CASSEEIRTIDTQYF. The CDR3 nucleotides read TGTGCCAGCAGCGAGGAAATCAGGACAATAGATACGCAGTATTTT. The chain joins TRBV11-2 to TRBJ2-3; D possibly corresponds to TRBD1 (5 bases). V was pared by 5 bases and J by 5 bases, with 17 bases between. The CDR3 has 15 amino acids. Germline assignment: CDR1 SGHAT and CDR2 FQNNGV. The entire variable domain, with the rest obtained from reference TRBV11-2 and TRBJ2-3, is as follows: EAGVAQSPRYKIIEKRQSVAFWCNPISGHATLYWYQQILGQGPKLLIQFQNNGVVDDSQLPKDRFSAERLKGVDSTLKIQPAKLEDSAVYLCASSEEIRTIDTQYFGPGTRLTVL.

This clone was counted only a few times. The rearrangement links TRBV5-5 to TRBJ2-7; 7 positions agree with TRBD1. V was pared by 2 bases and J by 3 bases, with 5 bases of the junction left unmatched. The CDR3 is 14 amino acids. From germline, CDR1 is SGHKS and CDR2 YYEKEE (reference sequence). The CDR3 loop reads CASSLPGQNYEQYF. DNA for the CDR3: TGTGCCAGCAGCTTACCGGGACAGAACTACGAGCAGTACTTC.

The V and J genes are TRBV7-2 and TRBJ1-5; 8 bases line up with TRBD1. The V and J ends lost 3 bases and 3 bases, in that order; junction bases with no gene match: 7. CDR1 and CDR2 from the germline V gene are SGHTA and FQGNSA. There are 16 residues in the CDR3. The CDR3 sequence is CASSLGTGGYNQPQHF. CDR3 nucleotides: TGTGCCAGCAGCTTGGGGACAGGAGGTTACAATCAGCCCCAGCATTTT.

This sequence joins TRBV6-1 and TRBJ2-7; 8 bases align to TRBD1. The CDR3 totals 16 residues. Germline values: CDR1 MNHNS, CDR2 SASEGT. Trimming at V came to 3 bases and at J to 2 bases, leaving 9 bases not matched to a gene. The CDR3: CASSEGWTGHTYEQYF. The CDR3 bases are TGTGCCAGCAGTGAGGGATGGACAGGGCATACCTACGAGCAGTACTTC.